This T cell receptor beta chain is from a study of T cell responses to AZD1222 COVID-19 vaccine. Across the study: Investigators merged groups given second doses at roughly 4 or roughly 12 weeks. Findings and limits, study-wide: Seropositive AZD1222 recipients at baseline numbered only five to seven.

V lost 7 bases and J lost 10, with 17 bases in between. The CDR3 runs 13 residues. Details on this clone: Antigen: not known.

Profiled with immunoSEQ multiplex PCR; TCRdb holds only in-frame clones, not every one. The sample lists about 260,000 clones, 85% to 95% occurring once. The sequence came from an adult in good health. The chain is built from TRBV12-3 or TRBV12-4 and TRBJ2-1; D possibly corresponds to TRBD2 (5 bases). The sequences come from peripheral blood, collected on day 0 of AZD1222 vaccination. The CDR3 coding sequence is TGTGCCAGCACCCCCCGGGGTATTATAGAGCAGTTCTTC. Translation gives CASTPRGIIEQFF.